These 9 T cell receptor beta chains share one sample of origin, sequenced in a study of cytomegalovirus exposure and HLA in healthy donors. Amplification used 60 Vbeta primers and 13 Jbeta primers. Using immunoSEQ multiplex PCR, the repertoire was profiled, and TCRdb retains in-frame clones only, with some absent. The top ten clones hold 0.77% of a sample with about 170,000 clones, 80% to 90% of them seen once. Material for sequencing was PBMCs. Receptor source: a woman aged 18 to 35 in good health and CMV-seronegative.

The J gene is TRBJ2-7, the V gene TRBV5-6, with 10 bases lining up with TRBD2. V lost 2 bases to trimming and J lost 2 bases; unmatched junction nucleotides: 4. This CDR3 is built from 15 residues. The germline V gene has CDR1 SGHDT and CDR2 YYEEEE. Written as DNA, the CDR3 is TGTGCCAGCAGCTTCGATCTAGCGGGAGCCTACGAGCAGTACTTC. It translates to CASSFDLAGAYEQYF.

This clone was found once. The CDR3 spells CASSLGGLYDQETQYF. The CDR3 nucleotides are TGTGCCAGCAGCTTAGGGGGGCTCTACGACCAAGAGACCCAGTACTTC. The rearrangement uses TRBV11-2 and TRBJ2-5; TRBD1 might be the D (6 bases). The CDR3 length is 16 residues. V lost 1 base and J lost 0, with 12 bases in between. Germline V lookup: CDR1 SGHAT, CDR2 FQNNGV. Full variable domain (missing parts from reference TRBV11-2 and TRBJ2-5): EAGVAQSPRYKIIEKRQSVAFWCNPISGHATLYWYQQILGQGPKLLIQFQNNGVVDDSQLPKDRFSAERLKGVDSTLKIQPAKLEDSAVYLCASSLGGLYDQETQYFGPGTRLLVL.

The CDR3 nucleotides read TGTGCCAGCAGCCAAGAACTAGCGGGGCTACAAGAGACCCAGTACTTC. Amino acids: CASSQELAGLQETQYF. The V and J genes are TRBV14 and TRBJ2-5; 10 bases are a match to TRBD2. Germline V gene lookup returns CDR1 SGHDN and CDR2 FVKESK. The CDR3 length is 16 residues. V was pared by 0 bases and J by 2 bases, with 3 bases of the junction left unmatched.

This chain joins TRBV4-3 and TRBJ2-7; 9 nucleotides agree with TRBD2. The J segment lost 6 bases and the V segment lost 0 bases, leaving 6 bases of the junction unmatched. The CDR3 is 15 amino acids. Germline lookup yields CDR1 LGHNA and CDR2 YSLEER. This CDR3 reads CASSQEGTSIGEQYF. In DNA, the CDR3 is TGCGCCAGCAGCCAAGAAGGGACTAGCATTGGCGAGCAGTACTTC.

The chain couples TRBV6-6 to TRBJ2-3; D gene unclear. The germline V gene encodes CDR1 MNHNY and CDR2 SVGAGI (reference sequence). The V end was cut by 6 bases, the J end by 2 bases, with 12 bases between. This CDR3 has 14 residues. The CDR3 nucleotides are TGTGCCAGCAGAGACACAGCCCTCACAGATACGCAGTATTTT. Its protein product is CASRDTALTDTQYF.

The chain employs TRBV18 and TRBJ2-7; TRBD1 matches at 12 bases. Trimming cost V 3 bases and J 3 bases; bases outside gene matches: 3. The CDR3 consists of 15 residues. Per germline, CDR1 KGHSH and CDR2 LQKENI. For the CDR3, the DNA is TGTGCCAGCTCACCTGGGACAGGGGGCTTCTACGAGCAGTACTTC. Translation gives CASSPGTGGFYEQYF.

J is TRBJ1-3 and V is TRBV5-4; 12 nucleotides match TRBD1. Germline lookup yields CDR1 SGHNT and CDR2 YYREEE (reference sequence). J was trimmed by 3 bases and V by 0 bases; bases with no gene match: 4. This CDR3 has 17 amino acids. The CDR3 protein is CASSLEGQGADGNTIYF. The CDR3 DNA reads TGTGCCAGCAGCTTGGAGGGACAGGGGGCCGATGGAAACACCATATATTTT.

V and J are TRBV19 and TRBJ2-7; 12 bases agree with TRBD2. Germline-derived CDR1 and CDR2 are LNHDA and SQIVND (reference sequence). The length of the CDR3 is 16 residues. The ends lost 0 bases at V and 7 bases at J; junction bases unmatched: 7. CDR3 in amino acids: CASSIDGLAGTWEQYF. CDR3 nucleotides: TGTGCCAGTAGTATAGATGGACTAGCGGGAACTTGGGAGCAGTACTTC.

The chain uses TRBV7-9 and TRBJ2-5; 10 bases are a match to TRBD2. This CDR3 has 16 residues. V lost 5 bases, J lost 5 bases, and 11 bases stayed unmatched. The germline CDR1 and CDR2 sequences are SEHNR and FQNEAQ (reference sequence). Written as DNA, the CDR3 is TGTGCCAGCAGCACTCGGACTAGCGGTAGGAGGGAGACCCAGTACTTC. Its protein is CASSTRTSGRRETQYF.